A selection of T cell receptor beta chains follows, all from one sample in a study of PD-L1 blockade in urothelial cancer. Profiled with immunoSEQ multiplex PCR; TCRdb holds only in-frame clones, not every one. This table has 100,000 to 150,000 clones, approximately 88% appearing once. Sequences were derived from PBMCs, sampled around atezolizumab (anti-PD-L1) treatment. The receptors were sampled from a man aged 45-65 years with urothelial cancer. Each CDR3 is given with its conserved first and last residue. D genes are given only for firm matches. The size entry is marked missing in some rows and otherwise reads once, few, many or a size class.

D	J	V	size	CDR3	DNA
NA	TRBJ1-6	TRBV7-3	once	CASSYQLNSPLHF	TGTGCCAGCAGCTACCAACTCAATTCACCCCTCCACTTT
TRBD2	TRBJ2-3	TRBV7-6	NA	CASSPVTSGIPDTQYF	TGTGCCAGCAGCCCAGTAACTAGCGGGATACCAGATACGCAGTATTTT
NA	TRBJ1-2	TRBV28	NA	CASSYLGGGYGYTF	TGTGCCAGCAGCTACCTGGGGGGAGGCTATGGCTACACCTTC
TRBD2	TRBJ2-5	TRBV10-3	few	CAISELIAGAETQYF	TGTGCCATCAGTGAGTTAATAGCGGGAGCGGAGACCCAGTACTTC
TRBD2	TRBJ2-3	TRBV6-5	NA	CASSRGLASTDTQYF	TGTGCCAGCAGTAGGGGACTAGCGAGCACAGATACGCAGTATTTT
TRBD2	TRBJ2-1	TRBV5-1	NA	CASSFLVGGNADEQFF	TGCGCCAGCAGCTTCTTGGTGGGAGGGAACGCGGATGAGCAGTTCTTC
TRBD2	TRBJ2-1	TRBV5-4	NA	CASSPGLAGGPSEQFF	TGTGCCAGCAGCCCAGGACTAGCGGGAGGGCCTAGTGAGCAGTTCTTC
NA	TRBJ1-2	TRBV7-9	once	CASSLAPDYGYTF	TGTGCCAGCAGCTTAGCACCGGACTATGGCTACACCTTC
NA	TRBJ2-1	TRBV15	NA	CATSRDRLYNEQFF	TGTGCCACCAGCAGAGATCGTCTCTACAATGAGCAGTTCTTC
NA	TRBJ1-1	TRBV7-9	NA	CASSLGLSRTTEAFF	TGTGCCAGCAGCCTCGGTCTATCTAGAACAACTGAAGCTTTCTTT
NA	TRBJ2-1	TRBV6-6	NA	CASSRGGVGNEQFF	TGTGCCAGCAGCCGGGGCGGGGTCGGCAATGAGCAGTTCTTC
TRBD2	TRBJ2-2	TRBV5-4	NA	CASSPRGGNTGELFF	TGTGCCAGCAGCCCCCGGGGGGGGAACACCGGGGAGCTGTTTTTT